This TCR beta chain was identified in a study of blood T cell repertoires in COVID-19. Study summary: Italy, Spain and the United States were the sources of the convalescent and acute COVID-19 samples.

The germline V gene has CDR1 MDHEN and CDR2 SYDVKM. With V trimmed by 4 bases and J by 1 base, 1 base remained unmatched. This CDR3 is 14 amino acids long. Patients in Seattle were enrolled during active infection, then followed longitudinally. Under the authors' procedure: Amplification with reference gene primers provided the estimates of nucleated cell counts. Generated by immunoSEQ multiplex PCR, the TCRdb table keeps only in-frame clones and is missing some. That table is the source of V, J and clone size, and D and trimming were worked out from the DNA. The table shows under 200,000 clones, with 86% occurring only once.

The source material was peripheral blood. The sequence came from a woman aged 60-75 years with COVID-19, enrolled during active disease. The rearrangement uses TRBV28 and TRBJ2-7, with 10 bases matching TRBD2. CDR3 region: CASSSGLASYEQYF. The CDR3 coding sequence is TGTGCCAGCAGTTCGGGACTAGCGTCCTACGAGCAGTACTTC.